This T cell receptor beta chain was identified during a study of T cells in Graves' hyperthyroidism and ophthalmopathy. Germline-derived CDR1 and CDR2 are MNHEY and SMNVEV (reference sequence). Trimming took off 8 bases at V and 4 bases at J, with 16 bases between the two ends. This CDR3 has 14 amino acids. At least ten counts were recorded for this clonotype. It was RNA transcripts that yielded the amplified TCR beta CDR3 regions. RT-PCR in the first round (using the HTBI primer set) targeted the TCR CDR3. TCRdb called the multiplex PCR reads again in MiXCR, with one record for every CDR3 protein. The sample contains a few hundred thousand distinct CDR3 sequences, 21% of which appear only once. Stable Graves' hyperthyroidism denoted no ophthalmopathy progression over 18 months. Those patients with uncontrolled infection, other autoimmune disease, pregnancy or lactation were excluded. Extraction of PBMCs used roughly 9.3 ml of fresh peripheral blood.

The V and J genes are TRBV27 and TRBJ2-3; tentative D call: TRBD2 (6 bases). This TCR was sampled from a woman aged 45-60 years with Graves' hyperthyroidism. The sample taken for sequencing was blood. CDR3: CASRSVGSSDTQYF. As DNA, the CDR3 is TGTGCCAGCCGCAGTGTCGGGAGTTCAGATACGCAGTATTTT.